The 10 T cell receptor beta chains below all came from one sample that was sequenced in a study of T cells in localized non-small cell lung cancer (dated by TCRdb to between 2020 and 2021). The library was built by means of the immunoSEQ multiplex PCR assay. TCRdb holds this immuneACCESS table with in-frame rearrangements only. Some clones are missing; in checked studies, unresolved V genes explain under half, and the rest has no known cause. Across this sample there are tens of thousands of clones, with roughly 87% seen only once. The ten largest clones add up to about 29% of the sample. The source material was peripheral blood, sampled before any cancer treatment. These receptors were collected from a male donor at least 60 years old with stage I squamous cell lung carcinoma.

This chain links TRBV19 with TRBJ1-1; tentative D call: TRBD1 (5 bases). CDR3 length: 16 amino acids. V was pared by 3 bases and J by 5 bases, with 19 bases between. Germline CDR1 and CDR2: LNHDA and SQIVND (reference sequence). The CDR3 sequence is CASSMGPDHGGTEAFF. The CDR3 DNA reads TGTGCCAGTAGTATGGGTCCAGATCATGGGGGAACTGAAGCTTTCTTT.

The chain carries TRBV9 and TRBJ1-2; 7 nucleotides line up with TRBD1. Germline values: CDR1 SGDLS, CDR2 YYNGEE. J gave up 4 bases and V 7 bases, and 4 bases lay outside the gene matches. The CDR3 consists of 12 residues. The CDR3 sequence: CASWDSSYGYTF. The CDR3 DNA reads TGTGCCAGCTGGGACAGTAGCTATGGCTACACCTTC.

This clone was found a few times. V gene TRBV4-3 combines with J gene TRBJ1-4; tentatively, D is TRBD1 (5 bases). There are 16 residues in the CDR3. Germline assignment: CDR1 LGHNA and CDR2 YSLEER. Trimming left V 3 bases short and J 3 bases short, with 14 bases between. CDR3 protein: CASSQIKRGSNEKLFF. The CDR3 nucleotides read TGCGCCAGCAGCCAGATCAAGCGGGGGTCTAATGAAAAACTGTTTTTT.

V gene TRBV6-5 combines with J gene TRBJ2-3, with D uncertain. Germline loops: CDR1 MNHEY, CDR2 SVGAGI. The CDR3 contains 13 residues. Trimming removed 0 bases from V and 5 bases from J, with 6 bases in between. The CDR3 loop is CASSYSRVDTQYF. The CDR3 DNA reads TGTGCCAGCAGTTACTCGAGAGTAGATACGCAGTATTTT.

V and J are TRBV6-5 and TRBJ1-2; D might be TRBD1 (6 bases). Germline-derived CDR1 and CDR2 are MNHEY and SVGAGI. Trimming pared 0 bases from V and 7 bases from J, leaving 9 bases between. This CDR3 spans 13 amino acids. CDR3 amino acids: CASSYSTGLGYTF. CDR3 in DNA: TGTGCCAGCAGTTACTCAACAGGGCTTGGCTACACCTTC.

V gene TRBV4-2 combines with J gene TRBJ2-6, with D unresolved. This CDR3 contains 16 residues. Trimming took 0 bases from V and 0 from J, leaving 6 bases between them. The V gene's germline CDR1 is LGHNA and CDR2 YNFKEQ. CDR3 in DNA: TGTGCCAGCAGCCAAGATCCGGACTCTGGGGCCAACGTCCTGACTTTC. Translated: CASSQDPDSGANVLTF.

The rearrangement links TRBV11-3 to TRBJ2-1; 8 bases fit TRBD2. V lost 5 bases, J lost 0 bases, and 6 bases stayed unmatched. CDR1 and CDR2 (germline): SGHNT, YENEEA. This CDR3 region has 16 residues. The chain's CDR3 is CASSASGSSSYNEQFF. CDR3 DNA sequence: TGTGCCAGCAGCGCTAGCGGGTCGAGCTCCTACAATGAGCAGTTCTTC.

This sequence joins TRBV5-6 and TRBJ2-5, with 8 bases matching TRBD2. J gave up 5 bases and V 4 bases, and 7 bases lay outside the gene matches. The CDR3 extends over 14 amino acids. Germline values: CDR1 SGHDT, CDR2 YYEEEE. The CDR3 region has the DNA TGTGCCAGCAGCGAAACTAGCGGCTATGAGACCCAGTACTTC. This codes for CASSETSGYETQYF.

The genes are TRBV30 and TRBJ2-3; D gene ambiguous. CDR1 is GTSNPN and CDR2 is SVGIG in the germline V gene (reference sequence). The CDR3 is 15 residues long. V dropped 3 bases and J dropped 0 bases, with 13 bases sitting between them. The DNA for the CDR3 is TGTGCCTGGAGCGCCTTAGGGTCTAGCACAGATACGCAGTATTTT. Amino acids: CAWSALGSSTDTQYF.

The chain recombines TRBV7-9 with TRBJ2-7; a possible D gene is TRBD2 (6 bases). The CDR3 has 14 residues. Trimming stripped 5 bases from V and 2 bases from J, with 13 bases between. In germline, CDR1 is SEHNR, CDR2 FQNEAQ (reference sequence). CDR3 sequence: CASSLRDSPYEQYF. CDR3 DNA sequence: TGTGCCAGCAGCCTCCGGGACTCTCCCTACGAGCAGTACTTC.